Listed below are T cell receptor beta chains from one sample, sequenced in a study of CD8+ T cells in alopecia areata. The protocol was immunoSEQ multiplex PCR, while the TCRdb copy is restricted to in-frame clones and leaves out a portion. The repertoire holds under 200,000 clones, with approximately 60% as singletons. Sequencing used CD4+ T cells sorted from blood, obtained at week 24, from a patient treated with tofacitinib. Every receptor here comes from a human donor with alopecia areata. Both conserved end residues are part of each CDR3. D genes are given only for firm matches.

>TRBV29-1|TRBD2|TRBJ2-3
CSLRLAGGRTQYF
>TRBV20-1|NA|TRBJ1-1
CSALGLTEAFF
>TRBV29-1|NA|TRBJ2-5
CSGTRGNQETQYF
>TRBV7-9|TRBD1|TRBJ2-7
CASRSGQGATYEQYF
>TRBV7-9|NA|TRBJ2-2
CASRGSGTSNTGELFF
>TRBV9|NA|TRBJ1-1
CASSTLRGGTEAFF
>TRBV2|NA|TRBJ1-1
CASSRDTNTEAFF
>TRBV6-5|NA|TRBJ1-1
CASSYPSGVGKTEAFF
>TRBV15|NA|TRBJ1-5
CATSSVLLNQPQHF
>TRBV19|TRBD1|TRBJ2-2
CASSQNRGDTGELFF
>TRBV28|NA|TRBJ1-1
CASTLQGGNTEAFF
>TRBV30|NA|TRBJ1-1
CAWSVPGTPNTEAFF
>TRBV2|TRBD1|TRBJ2-2
CARQRTGNTGELFF
>TRBV29-1|TRBD2|TRBJ2-5
CSGFARGGPETQYF
>TRBV30|NA|TRBJ1-5
CAWSGTALNQPQHF
>TRBV7-8|NA|TRBJ2-7
CASSLDSASVGQYF
>TRBV28|TRBD2|TRBJ2-3
CASRLTSLDTQYF
>TRBV10-3|TRBD2|TRBJ2-7
CAISESSGGPYEQYF
>TRBV30|NA|TRBJ1-1
CAWSRGKNTEAFF
>TRBV25-1|NA|TRBJ1-2
CASSMSGPLSGYTF
>TRBV30|NA|TRBJ2-3
CAWIAAQYLTDTQYF
>TRBV5-1|NA|TRBJ2-7
CASSYRVSDEQYF
>TRBV2|TRBD2|TRBJ2-5
CASNQLAGVSETQYF
>TRBV4-2|TRBD2|TRBJ2-1
CASSKNQRGGRGDEQFF
>TRBV30|TRBD1|TRBJ2-1
CAWSVLGTGAYNEQFF
>TRBV5-6|NA|TRBJ1-1
CASSLQGRTEAFF
>TRBV7-8|TRBD1|TRBJ1-1
CASSRREGANTEAFF
>TRBV11-2|NA|TRBJ2-4
CASSLAGGRNIQYF
>TRBV30|TRBD2|TRBJ2-1
CAWTPSSVAQRGSNEQFF
>TRBV29-1|NA|TRBJ2-3
CSADAGSTDTQYF
>TRBV2|TRBD1|TRBJ2-3
CASSFGQGAIDTQYF
>TRBV7-9|NA|TRBJ2-5
CASSYGETQYF
>TRBV6-6|TRBD1|TRBJ1-5
CATLTDRVPNQPQHF
>TRBV4-2|TRBD1|TRBJ2-2
CASSQEAAQGAGELFF
>TRBV4-1|TRBD2|TRBJ2-1
CASSPIGGGIDNEQFF
>TRBV29-1|NA|TRBJ2-7
CSVGMPGRTTLYEQYF
>TRBV29-1|NA|TRBJ2-1
CSVQVIGAYNEQFF
>TRBV4-2|NA|TRBJ1-2
CASSQGRDGYTF
>TRBV30|NA|TRBJ1-6
CAWSVGGTGYF
>TRBV11-2|TRBD1|TRBJ2-7
CASSLGQGPSYEQYF